These 9 T cell receptor beta chains were all obtained from the same sample, sequenced in a study of early T cells in non-severe SARS-CoV-2 infection. Each CDR3 protein is one row after TCRdb ran MiXCR on the 5' RACE reads. The sample includes some 90,000 distinct CDR3 sequences, 15% of them seen just once. The sample consisted of whole blood. These receptors all come from an adult who was a healthcare worker with PCR-confirmed SARS-CoV-2 infection or an uninfected control (not recorded which).

A note on this clonotype: This may be a read error, as it is one base from a much larger clone. The chain is built from TRBV13 and TRBJ1-1; D remains unclear. This CDR3 spans 14 amino acids. CDR1 is PRHDT, CDR2 FYEKMQ, per germline (reference sequence). Trimming took 6 bases from V and 2 from J, leaving 13 bases between them. CDR3 DNA sequence: TGTGCCAGCAGACCTTCCCAGGCAAACACTGAAGCTTTCTTT. Translating gives CASRPSQANTEAFF.

The chain is built from TRBV28 and TRBJ2-7, with D unresolved. The CDR3 spans 16 residues. Trimming pared 3 bases from V and 0 bases from J, leaving 15 bases between. Germline CDR1 and CDR2: MDHEN and SYDVKM. CDR3 in amino acids: CASSLGPRAGSYEQYF. The CDR3 nucleotides are TGTGCCAGCAGTTTGGGCCCTCGTGCCGGCTCCTACGAGCAGTACTTC.

This clonotype appeared many times. This chain connects TRBV29-1 to TRBJ1-1, with TRBD1 identical over 9 bases. Trimming cost V 6 bases and J 5 bases; bases outside gene matches: 7. Per germline, CDR1 SQVTM and CDR2 ANQGSEA. The CDR3 totals 13 residues. The CDR3 DNA sequence: TGCAGCGTCTTTACGGGACAGGGTACTGAAGCTTTCTTT. Translation gives CSVFTGQGTEAFF.

V usage is TRBV24-1 and J usage is TRBJ2-2; D is unresolved. Deletions cut 5 bases from V and 8 bases from J, with 14 bases between. Germline V CDR1 and CDR2: KGHDR, SFDVKD. The CDR3 length is 14 residues. The CDR3 nucleotides are TGTGCCACCAGTGTCCTCGTCGGCGCGGGGGAGCTGTTTTTT. This translates into CATSVLVGAGELFF.

The chain is built from TRBV13 and TRBJ1-5; D is uncertain. The CDR3 has 15 residues. Trimming pared 4 bases from V and 7 bases from J, leaving 17 bases between. From germline, CDR1 is PRHDT and CDR2 FYEKMQ (reference sequence). CDR3 bases: TGTGCCAGCAGCTCCTCTTATTCTGCGGGGCAGCCCCAGCATTTT. Its protein is CASSSSYSAGQPQHF.

The chain joins TRBV10-3 to TRBJ2-1; 8 nucleotides align to TRBD2. The CDR3 extends over 18 amino acids. Germline assignment: CDR1 ENHRY and CDR2 SYGVKD. Losses at the gene ends were 2 bases for V and 8 bases for J; bases not matched to a gene: 17. The chain's CDR3 is CAISERGPQREGRDEQFF. CDR3 DNA sequence: TGTGCCATCAGTGAGAGGGGCCCCCAACGGGAGGGCCGGGATGAGCAGTTCTTC.

The chain carries TRBV7-9 and TRBJ2-1; D might be TRBD2 (5 bases). The germline gives CDR1 SEHNR, CDR2 FQNEAQ (reference sequence). Trimming pared 7 bases from V and 1 base from J, leaving 11 bases between. The CDR3 spans 14 residues. The CDR3 spells CASIDRGSYNEQFF. The CDR3 DNA sequence: TGTGCCAGCATCGACCGAGGGTCCTACAATGAGCAGTTCTTC.

This clonotype turned up a few times. V is TRBV7-9 and J is TRBJ2-5, with 8 bases aligning to TRBD2. Unmatched junction bases numbered 14, after V lost 5 bases and J lost 3 bases. This CDR3 region has 17 residues. Germline CDR1 SEHNR, CDR2 FQNEAQ (reference sequence). CDR3 sequence reads: CASSRVGLAGPKETQYF. In DNA form, the CDR3 reads TGTGCCAGCAGCCGAGTCGGACTAGCTGGCCCTAAAGAGACCCAGTACTTC.

There are many counts of this clonotype. V gene TRBV28 combines with J gene TRBJ1-1; D might be TRBD1 (5 bases). CDR1 and CDR2 (germline): MDHEN, SYDVKM. CDR3 length equals 13 residues. V was clipped by 3 bases and J by 5 bases, with 10 bases between them. This CDR3 is CASSFGWGTEAFF. CDR3 in DNA: TGTGCCAGCAGTTTCGGGTGGGGGACTGAAGCTTTCTTT.